This is a list of T cell receptor beta chains from one sample in a study of blood T cell repertoires in COVID-19. Only in-frame clones appear in the TCRdb table, and some are missing; sequencing was by immunoSEQ multiplex PCR. Of a few hundred thousand clones listed, 90% were seen once; the top ten hold around 1%. The sample taken for sequencing was peripheral blood. These receptors originate from a woman aged 40 to 49 with COVID-19, enrolled during active disease. Both conserved end residues are trimmed from each CDR3.

J: TRBJ2-5; V: TRBV7-9; CDR3: ASSFPGQTQETQY
J: TRBJ1-5; V: TRBV6-6; CDR3: ASSEEIPLPQH
J: TRBJ2-7; V: TRBV9; CDR3: ASSVDPSGGLMSYEQY
J: TRBJ1-1; V: TRBV28; CDR3: ASSLQYPGATEAF
J: TRBJ2-6; V: TRBV3-1/TRBV3-2; CDR3: ASSQLKPGANVLT
J: TRBJ2-5; V: TRBV5-1; CDR3: ASRTQTSGVETQY
J: TRBJ1-1; V: TRBV5-6; CDR3: ASSSTGVTEAF
J: TRBJ1-1; V: TRBV19; CDR3: ASSIYGNTEAF
J: TRBJ1-2; V: TRBV28; CDR3: ASSFGGAYGYT
J: TRBJ2-7; V: TRBV10-3; CDR3: AISAKQGSPYEQY
J: TRBJ2-1; V: TRBV5-4; CDR3: ASSPDPRQGGTRYNEQF
J: TRBJ1-4; V: TRBV18; CDR3: ASSPTTEGNEKLF
J: TRBJ2-1; V: TRBV4-3; CDR3: ASSQARDRFYNEQF
J: TRBJ1-4; V: TRBV5-6; CDR3: ASSIPGQGVNEKLF
J: TRBJ2-3; V: TRBV12-5; CDR3: ASGAPELAGEDTQY
J: TRBJ2-7; V: TRBV30; CDR3: AWSSGSGIDEQY
J: TRBJ2-1; V: TRBV5-1; CDR3: ASSLDQGSYNEQF
J: TRBJ1-1; V: TRBV16; CDR3: ASSQSSGAFTTEAF
J: TRBJ1-4; V: TRBV2; CDR3: ASMPGGNEKLF
J: TRBJ2-7; V: TRBV11-1; CDR3: ASSWDSYEQY
J: TRBJ1-5; V: TRBV28; CDR3: ASSWNREYSNQPQH
J: TRBJ2-5; V: TRBV7-9; CDR3: ASSLVAGEETQY
J: TRBJ2-2; V: TRBV3-1/TRBV3-2; CDR3: ASSHGTSGANTGELF
J: TRBJ2-2; V: TRBV2; CDR3: ASLGQGEAGELF
J: TRBJ2-1; V: TRBV10-3; CDR3: AISDIAGVRNEQF
J: TRBJ1-6; V: TRBV6-5; CDR3: APEDRVGYNSPLH
J: TRBJ1-2; V: TRBV5-1; CDR3: ASSVQTEPGDGYT
J: TRBJ1-1; V: TRBV7-3; CDR3: ASSFQGDTEAF
J: TRBJ2-2; V: TRBV19; CDR3: ASSIFAGLPGELF
J: TRBJ2-2; V: TRBV4-3; CDR3: ASSQVGRDTGELF
J: TRBJ2-3; V: TRBV20-1; CDR3: SAVSQSTQY
J: TRBJ1-6; V: TRBV2; CDR3: ASSAGWGLEPLH
J: TRBJ1-2; V: TRBV4-3; CDR3: ASSQVWADYGYT
J: TRBJ1-4; V: TRBV30; CDR3: AWSVGGTNEKLF
J: TRBJ1-4; V: TRBV30; CDR3: AGRGQGAISNEKLF
J: TRBJ1-2; V: TRBV5-6; CDR3: ASSLDGGSYGYT
J: TRBJ2-3; V: TRBV20-1; CDR3: SASRTRTYTDTQY
J: TRBJ1-5; V: TRBV19; CDR3: ASTGQGALNQPQH
J: TRBJ2-1; V: TRBV29-1; CDR3: SVEVGREVSYNEQF
J: TRBJ1-1; V: TRBV6-1; CDR3: ASSALTSRVGTEAF
J: TRBJ2-5; V: TRBV5-6; CDR3: ASSLAQGVETQY
J: TRBJ1-1; V: TRBV30; CDR3: AWGPSGAEAF
J: TRBJ1-5; V: TRBV27; CDR3: ASSLVRGNQPQH
J: TRBJ1-4; V: TRBV5-1; CDR3: ASSLEPGTGVEKLF
J: TRBJ1-5; V: TRBV18; CDR3: ASSPPGQENQPQH
J: TRBJ2-3; V: TRBV30; CDR3: AWSPYGSGGADTQY